This T cell receptor (beta chain) was sequenced during a study of regulatory T cells in long-lasting Graves disease. Study-level results: Persistent cases favored TRBV28, TRBJ1-2 and TRBJ2-5.

The CDR3 spans 14 residues. From germline, CDR1 is SGHRS and CDR2 YFSETQ. V lost 4 bases and J lost 8, with 15 bases in between. Building the TCR beta libraries relied on iRepertoire HTBI primers, and CDR3 regions underwent Arm-PCR. As processed by the authors: Across the samples, identification revealed 60 to 75 TRBV and about 15 TRBJ segments. TCRdb reprocessed the multiplex PCR reads via MiXCR and lists one record per CDR3 protein. TCRdb, rather than the study authors, made the V and J calls. The sample includes around 500,000 distinct CDR3 sequences, about 16% of them seen just once. The time point is: newly diagnosed GD, antithyroid drugs for less than 3 months. From PBMCs, RNA was extracted and then used to make the TCR library. This clonotype has ten or more counts. Its antigen remains unidentified. This sample was also put to use in a study of T cells in Graves' hyperthyroidism and ophthalmopathy.

The V call is TRBV5-1, the J call TRBJ2-2; D might be TRBD2 (6 bases). The clonotype originates from a woman aged 35-65 years with Graves disease. Specimen: peripheral blood mononuclear cells (PBMCs), collected at new diagnosis, from a patient treated with antithyroid drugs. CDR3 loop: CASSKTGLTGELFF. The CDR3, as DNA: TGCGCCAGCAGCAAAACGGGACTGACAGGGGAGCTGTTTTTT. Full variable domain (remainder filled in from reference TRBV5-1 and TRBJ2-2): KAGVTQTPRYLIKTRGQQVTLSCSPISGHRSVSWYQQTPGQGLQFLFEYFSETQRNKGNFPGRFSGRQFSNSRSEMNVSTLELGDSALYLCASSKTGLTGELFFGEGSRLTVL.